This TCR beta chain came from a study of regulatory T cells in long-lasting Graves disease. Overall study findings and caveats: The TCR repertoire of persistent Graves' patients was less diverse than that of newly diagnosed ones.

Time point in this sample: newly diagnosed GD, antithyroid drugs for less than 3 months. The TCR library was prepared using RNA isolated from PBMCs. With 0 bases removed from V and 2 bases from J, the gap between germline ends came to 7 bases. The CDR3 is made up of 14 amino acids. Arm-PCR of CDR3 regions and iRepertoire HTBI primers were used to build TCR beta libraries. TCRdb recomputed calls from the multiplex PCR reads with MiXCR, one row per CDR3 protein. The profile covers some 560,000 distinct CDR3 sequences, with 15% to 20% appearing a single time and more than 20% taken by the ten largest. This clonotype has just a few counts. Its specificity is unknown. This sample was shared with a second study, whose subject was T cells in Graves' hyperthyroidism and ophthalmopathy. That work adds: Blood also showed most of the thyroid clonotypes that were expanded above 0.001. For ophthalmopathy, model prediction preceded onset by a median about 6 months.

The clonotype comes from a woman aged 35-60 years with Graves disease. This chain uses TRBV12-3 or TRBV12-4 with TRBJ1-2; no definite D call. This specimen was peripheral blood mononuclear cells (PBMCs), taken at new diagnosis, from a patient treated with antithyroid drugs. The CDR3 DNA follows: TGTGCCAGCAGTTTAGCAGGAATGAACTATGGCTACACCTTC. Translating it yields CASSLAGMNYGYTF.